This TCR beta chain was identified in a study of T cell responses to AZD1222 COVID-19 vaccine. Assay: immunoSEQ multiplex PCR; the TCRdb copy retains only in-frame clones and omits some. The sample holds some 250,000 clones; around 92% are singletons and the top ten take 0.55%. The CDR3 has 12 residues. V lost 3 bases and J lost 3, with 5 bases in between. The germline V gene encodes CDR1 SGHRS and CDR2 YFSETQ. The sequence derives from an adult who received the AZD1222 COVID-19 vaccine. The input for sequencing was peripheral blood, taken 28 days after the second AZD1222 dose. This rearrangement joins TRBV5-1 to TRBJ2-3; no reliable D call. CDR3 amino acids: CASSSYTDTQYF. The CDR3 nucleotides are TGCGCCAGCAGCTCCTATACAGATACGCAGTATTTT.